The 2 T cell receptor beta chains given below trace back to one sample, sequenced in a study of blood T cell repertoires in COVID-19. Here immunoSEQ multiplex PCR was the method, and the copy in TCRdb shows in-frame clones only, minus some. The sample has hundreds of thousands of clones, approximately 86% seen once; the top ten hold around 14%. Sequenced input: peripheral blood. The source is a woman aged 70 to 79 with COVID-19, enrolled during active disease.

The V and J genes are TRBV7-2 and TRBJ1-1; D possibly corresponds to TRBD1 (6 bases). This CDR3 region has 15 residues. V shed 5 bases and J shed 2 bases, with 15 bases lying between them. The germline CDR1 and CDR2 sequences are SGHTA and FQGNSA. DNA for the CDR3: TGTGCCAGCAGCCCGTCAGGGGTGGGAAACACTGAAGCTTTCTTT. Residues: CASSPSGVGNTEAFF.

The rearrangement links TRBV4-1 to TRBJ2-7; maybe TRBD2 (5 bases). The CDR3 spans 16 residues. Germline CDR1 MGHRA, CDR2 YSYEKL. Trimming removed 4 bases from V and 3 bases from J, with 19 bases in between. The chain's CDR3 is CASSRQGGSTSYEQYF. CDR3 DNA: TGCGCCAGCAGCCGACAAGGAGGTTCTACAAGCTACGAGCAGTACTTC.